One and the same sample provided the 13 T cell receptor beta chains below, sequenced in a study of T-cell memory formation after mild COVID-19 (dated by TCRdb to 2020 to 2022). Library preparation used 5' RACE. The sample was run on an Illumina NovaSeq 6000. In-frame beta chains were kept once TCRdb had trimmed the public reads at Q25 with fastp and called clones with MiXCR. Here each entry gathers all rows of one CDR3 protein and keeps the most common genes and DNA. This sample gives approximately 65,000 distinct CDR3 sequences in total; less than 9.5% of them show up just once. The ten biggest clones cover approximately 1% of the sample. Sequenced material: PBMCs or a T cell subset sorted from them (not recorded which). The receptor set was obtained from a man younger than 35 who had mild COVID-19 (a few samples of this study predate the infection). The sample titles of this study are shuffled in the database, so cell type and time point are left out; the donor was told from shared clones.

This clonotype appeared a few times. This chain's CDR3 is CASSLANNRGAQYF. CDR3 bases: TGTGCCAGCAGCTTAGCGAACAACAGGGGTGCGCAGTATTTT. The chain employs TRBV7-9 and TRBJ2-3; TRBD1 aligns across 7 bases. From germline, CDR1 is SEHNR and CDR2 FQNEAQ (reference sequence). J gave up 10 bases and V 0 bases, and 7 bases lay outside the gene matches. This CDR3 is 14 amino acids long.

Many counts were recorded for this clonotype. The chain uses TRBV6-5 and TRBJ2-1; 7 nucleotides line up with TRBD2. Per the germline V gene, CDR1 is MNHEY and CDR2 is SVGAGI. CDR3 length: 15 amino acids. J was trimmed by 4 bases and V by 9 bases; bases with no gene match: 12. CDR3: CASGGGRSLYNEQFF. CDR3 bases: TGTGCCAGTGGGGGGGGGAGGTCCCTTTACAATGAGCAGTTCTTC.

This clonotype was observed a few times. The CDR3 reads CATRARAGGADTQYF. Here the CDR3 DNA reads TGTGCCACCCGAGCCCGGGCAGGGGGCGCAGATACGCAGTATTTT. This chain links TRBV24-1 with TRBJ2-3; TRBD1 aligns across 8 bases. Germline trimming cut 9 bases from V and 4 bases from J; bases unmatched to any gene: 11. The length of the CDR3 is 15 residues. Germline V CDR1 and CDR2: KGHDR, SFDVKD.

This clonotype was counted between two and nine times. The chain employs TRBV5-1 and TRBJ2-2, with 7 bases lining up with TRBD1. V trimming: 3 bases; J trimming: 1 base; junction bases outside the gene matches: 6. This CDR3 comprises 16 residues. CDR1 is SGHRS and CDR2 is YFSETQ in the germline V gene. The CDR3 DNA is TGCGCCAGCAGCTCTTCCGGGACAGTGAACACCGGGGAGCTGTTTTTT. Its protein product is CASSSSGTVNTGELFF.

This clonotype occurred many times. V gene TRBV3-1 combines with J gene TRBJ2-5, with D possibly being TRBD2 (6 bases). The CDR3 covers 15 residues. V was cut by 1 base and J by 4 bases, with 13 bases left in between. Germline CDR1 reads LGHDT; CDR2 reads YNNKEL (reference sequence). The CDR3 protein is CASSQGSAGRETQYF. Written as DNA, the CDR3 is TGTGCCAGCAGCCAAGGGTCGGCGGGGAGAGAGACCCAGTACTTC.

The rearrangement uses TRBV20-1 and TRBJ2-3; TRBD2 agrees at 8 bases. Germline lookup yields CDR1 DFQATT and CDR2 SNEGSKA (reference sequence). Unmatched junction bases numbered 5, after V lost 0 bases and J lost 3 bases. This CDR3 is built from 15 residues. In nucleotides, the CDR3 is TGCAGTGCTAGAGATGTACAGCGGGGGACAGATACGCAGTATTTT. It codes for CSARDVQRGTDTQYF.

The chain carries TRBV6-2 or TRBV6-3 and TRBJ2-5, with TRBD1 identical over 7 bases. J gave up 2 bases and V 10 bases, and 13 bases lay outside the gene matches. Germline V gives CDR1 MNHEY, CDR2 SVGEGT. This CDR3 has 15 residues. The CDR3, as DNA: TGTGCCACCTACTTGACAGGGAGAGGGCAAGAGACCCAGTACTTC. Residues: CATYLTGRGQETQYF.

This sequence joins TRBV20-1 and TRBJ2-5; no firm D call. CDR1 is DFQATT and CDR2 is SNEGSKA in the germline V gene (reference sequence). V was shortened by 2 bases and J by 0 bases, with 13 bases between the two germline ends. The CDR3 runs to 15 residues. CDR3 nucleotide sequence: TGCAGTGCTAGAAATGGTTTGTGGGACCAAGAGACCCAGTACTTC. The encoded protein is CSARNGLWDQETQYF.

This clonotype has a count of ten or more. The genes are TRBV5-1 and TRBJ2-1, with 7 bases matching TRBD2. V gave up 4 bases and J gave up 3 bases; unmatched junction bases: 7. The germline V gene has CDR1 SGHRS and CDR2 YFSETQ. The CDR3 length is 15 residues. The CDR3 sequence: CASSPSSGVYNEQFF. The DNA of the CDR3 is TGCGCCAGCAGCCCCTCCAGCGGGGTCTACAATGAGCAGTTCTTC.

This clonotype was observed a few times. The chain employs TRBV10-3 and TRBJ2-5, with 15 nucleotides matching TRBD2. Germline V gene data show CDR1 as ENHRY and CDR2 as SYGVKD. The CDR3 runs to 14 residues. V shed 8 bases and J 5 bases; nucleotides not matched to a gene: 3. CDR3: CAIGLAGGPETQYF. The CDR3 DNA reads as TGTGCCATCGGACTAGCGGGGGGGCCGGAGACCCAGTACTTC.

This clonotype was seen ten or more times. This chain links TRBV12-3 or TRBV12-4 with TRBJ1-5, with TRBD1 identical over 7 bases. This CDR3 has 13 residues. Trimming cost V 6 bases and J 5 bases; bases outside gene matches: 4. The CDR3 DNA reads TGTGCCAGCAGGATGACAGGGTATCAGCCCCAGCATTTT. It encodes CASRMTGYQPQHF.

Comments on this clonotype: A read error may account for a junction end that differs from germline. V is TRBV29-1 and J is TRBJ1-2, with 7 bases matching TRBD1. The CDR3 runs 14 residues. CDR1 and CDR2 (germline): SQVTM, ANQGSEA. This CDR3 reads CSVSLTGDSRGYTF. The CDR3 nucleotides read TGTAGCGTTTCCCTCACGGGGGACAGTCGTGGCTACACCTTC.

This clonotype was counted only a few times. V gene TRBV3-1 combines with J gene TRBJ1-1; TRBD1 might be the D (5 bases). V lost 4 bases and J lost 0, with 9 bases in between. The CDR3 spans 14 residues. Germline loops: CDR1 LGHDT, CDR2 YNNKEL (reference sequence). Here the CDR3 DNA reads TGTGCCAGCAGCCCCTACAGGTTGAACACTGAAGCTTTCTTT. This sequence encodes CASSPYRLNTEAFF.